The next 16 T cell receptor beta chains were all read from a single sample in a study of blood T cell repertoires in COVID-19. The method was immunoSEQ multiplex PCR; TCRdb's version includes in-frame clones alone and lacks a portion of them. The data hold 140,000 or so clones, with over 80% observed a single time. What was sequenced was peripheral blood. The receptor source for this set is a man over 45 who had recovered from COVID-19.

The sample holds one count of this clone. The J gene is TRBJ2-1, the V gene TRBV2; possibly TRBD2 for D (6 bases). The CDR3 is 13 residues long. Germline assignment: CDR1 SNHLY and CDR2 FYNNEI. Trimming cost V 4 bases and J 8 bases, with 12 bases left between them. CDR3 DNA sequence: TGTGCCAGCAGTGTAAGGAGGGTTGATGAGCAGTTCTTC. Translating gives CASSVRRVDEQFF.

This clone appeared a single time. The chain recombines TRBV3-1 (or the pseudogene TRBV3-2) with TRBJ1-4, with 7 positions matching TRBD1. J was trimmed by 7 bases and V by 0 bases; bases with no gene match: 14. Per the germline V gene, CDR1 is LGHDT and CDR2 is YNNKEL (reference sequence). The CDR3 is made up of 18 amino acids. This CDR3 is CASSQDRIRGGLAEKLFF. CDR3 in DNA: TGTGCCAGCAGCCAAGATCGAATCAGAGGGGGCCTTGCTGAAAAACTGTTTTTT.

V usage is TRBV9 and J usage is TRBJ2-1; 16 bases are a match to TRBD2. The junction had 4 bases not matched to a gene; V was cut back by 5 bases and J by 11 bases. The germline CDR1 and CDR2 sequences are SGDLS and YYNGEE. The CDR3 has 14 residues. The CDR3 DNA reads TGTGCCAGCAGACCGGGACTAGCGGGGGGGAAGCAGTTCTTC. Encoded protein: CASRPGLAGGKQFF.

The chain employs TRBV5-1 and TRBJ2-7; 9 positions match TRBD1. J gave up 5 bases and V 4 bases, and 13 bases lay outside the gene matches. The CDR3 is 16 amino acids. The germline CDR1 and CDR2 sequences are SGHRS and YFSETQ. CDR3 sequence: CASSILPGQGFHEQYF. The CDR3 DNA sequence: TGCGCCAGCAGCATATTACCGGGACAGGGTTTCCACGAGCAGTACTTC. Drawing the rest from reference TRBV5-1 and TRBJ2-7, the complete variable domain is KAGVTQTPRYLIKTRGQQVTLSCSPISGHRSVSWYQQTPGQGLQFLFEYFSETQRNKGNFPGRFSGRQFSNSRSEMNVSTLELGDSALYLCASSILPGQGFHEQYFGPGTRLTVT.

This clone has just a few counts. This chain uses TRBV12-3 or TRBV12-4 with TRBJ2-7, with D possibly matching TRBD2 (7 bases). CDR3 length equals 13 residues. Trimming removed 8 bases from V and 2 bases from J, with 13 bases in between. The CDR3 spells CASSGGLPYEQYF. Written as DNA, the CDR3 is TGTGCCAGCTCCGGGGGGCTACCCTACGAGCAGTACTTC.

V and J are TRBV7-6 and TRBJ2-1, with 7 bases lining up with TRBD2. CDR1 is SGHVS, CDR2 FNYEAQ, per germline. J was trimmed by 3 bases and V by 4 bases; bases with no gene match: 12. This CDR3 comprises 17 residues. The CDR3 DNA follows: TGTGCCAGCAGCTCTGGTTCTAGCGGAGGTCACTACAATGAGCAGTTCTTC. It yields the protein CASSSGSSGGHYNEQFF. Looking up the rest from reference TRBV7-6 and TRBJ2-1 gives the full variable domain: GAGVSQSPRYKVTKRGQDVALRCDPISGHVSLYWYRQALGQGPEFLTYFNYEAQQDKSGLPNDRFSAERPEGSISTLTIQRTEQRDSAMYRCASSSGSSGGHYNEQFFGPGTRLTVL.

The genes are TRBV3-1 (or the pseudogene TRBV3-2) and TRBJ1-3; D is perhaps TRBD1 (5 bases). V lost 0 bases, J lost 3 bases, and 12 bases lay in between. Looked up from germline, CDR1 is LGHDT and CDR2 is YNNKEL (reference sequence). The CDR3 sequence is 16 residues long. The CDR3 DNA follows: TGTGCCAGCAGCCAAGATCCCCCAGGGATTGGAAACACCATATATTTT. Translated: CASSQDPPGIGNTIYF.

The V gene is TRBV5-4, the J gene TRBJ1-2; D uncertain. The V gene lost 4 bases and the J gene lost 7 bases, with 11 bases spanning the gap. This CDR3 is 12 amino acids long. Germline CDR1 and CDR2: SGHNT and YYREEE (reference sequence). Written as DNA, the CDR3 is TGTGCCAGCAGCCTAGCCACAAGTGGCTACACCTTC. It specifies CASSLATSGYTF.

The V and J genes are TRBV29-1 and TRBJ2-7, with D possibly TRBD1 on 6 matching bases. The V end lost 3 bases, the J end lost 1 base, and 13 bases lay between the germline ends. Germline V lookup: CDR1 SQVTM, CDR2 ANQGSEA. The CDR3 has 14 residues. In DNA form, the CDR3 reads TGCAGCGTTGAGGTTCAGGGGAATTCCTACGAGCAGTACTTC. Amino acids: CSVEVQGNSYEQYF.

The J gene is TRBJ2-7, the V gene TRBV6-5, with 9 bases aligning to TRBD2. CDR3 length: 16 residues. Germline-derived CDR1 and CDR2 are MNHEY and SVGAGI. Trimming removed 2 bases from V and 3 bases from J; junction bases left unmatched: 8. The CDR3 region is CASSYVASGDLYEQYF. CDR3 in DNA: TGTGCCAGCAGTTACGTTGCTAGCGGGGACCTCTACGAGCAGTACTTC.

The chain employs TRBV12-5 and TRBJ2-7, with D maybe TRBD1 (6 bases). This CDR3 is built from 16 residues. Germline CDR1 reads LGHNT; CDR2 reads FRNRAP. The ends were cut back, 5 bases at V and 0 bases at J, with 17 bases in the middle. The CDR3 DNA follows: TGTGCTAGTGGTCCCCTCCCACAGGGTGTCTCCTACGAGCAGTACTTC. As protein: CASGPLPQGVSYEQYF.

The chain carries TRBV7-6 and TRBJ2-5; D remains ambiguous. V gave up 1 base and J gave up 3 bases, with 12 bases separating them. Germline CDR1 and CDR2: SGHVS and FNYEAQ. The CDR3 covers 15 residues. The CDR3 coding sequence is TGTGCCAGCAGCTTAGGCCAGTATGAAGAAGAGACCCAGTACTTC. Its translation: CASSLGQYEEETQYF.

This chain joins TRBV24-1 and TRBJ2-5; D is ambiguous. Trimming removed 4 bases from V and 2 bases from J, with 28 bases in between. The germline V gene encodes CDR1 KGHDR and CDR2 SFDVKD. The CDR3 length is 20 residues. The CDR3 coding sequence is TGTGCCACCAGTGACCCAAACCACCCCTTAGCCCCGCAAAGACAAGAGACCCAGTACTTC. Protein sequence: CATSDPNHPLAPQRQETQYF.

The table lists this clone with a count of one. The chain employs TRBV6-5 and TRBJ1-2; tentative D call: TRBD1 (6 bases). The CDR3 extends over 14 amino acids. The V and J ends lost 6 bases and 7 bases respectively, with 18 bases between them. Germline CDR1 and CDR2: MNHEY and SVGAGI. CDR3 DNA: TGTGCCAGCAGCCGGGCAGGGGATTATGGTGGCTACACCTTC. Amino acids: CASSRAGDYGGYTF.

CDR3 sequence (DNA): TGTGCCAGCAGTTTTGACAGGGACGCATACAATGAGCAGTTCTTC. Encoded protein: CASSFDRDAYNEQFF. V is TRBV6-5 and J is TRBJ2-1; 7 bases agree with TRBD1. This CDR3 comprises 15 residues. CDR1 is MNHEY, CDR2 SVGAGI, per germline. Trimming at V came to 4 bases and at J to 4 bases, leaving 7 bases not matched to a gene.

The V gene is TRBV6-5, the J gene TRBJ2-2, with a tentative D call TRBD2 (7 bases). Germline V lookup: CDR1 MNHEY, CDR2 SVGAGI. The CDR3 loop spans 14 amino acids. The V gene lost 0 bases and the J gene lost 6 bases, with 8 bases spanning the gap. The CDR3 spells CASSYSGGAGELFF. The DNA for the CDR3 is TGTGCCAGCAGTTACTCAGGGGGGGCCGGGGAGCTGTTTTTT.